This paragraph covers one T cell receptor beta chain sequence. Its antigen is currently not known. This entry belongs to a study of monozygotic twins with inflammatory bowel disease (dated by TCRdb to about 2019). With regard to the full study: The complete study included around 30 monozygotic twin pairs: 19 IBD-discordant Danish pairs and nine German pairs, of which four were IBD-concordant and five were IBD-discordant. Each individual had, on average, about 151 000 unique TCRalpha sequences and 181 000 unique TCRbeta sequences available for analysis. Disease-associated traits were sought mainly through comparisons between IBD patients and their genetically identical healthy co-twins within discordant pairs.

From the cysteine through the phenylalanine, the CDR3 covers 17 amino acids. No nucleotide data were recorded. CDR1 and CDR2 are read off the germline V gene (reference sequence) as DFQATT and SNEGSKA. From each donor, an approximately 2.5 ml peripheral blood sample was collected into PAXgene tubes and kept at -80 degrees C. Without T cell sorting, total RNA was isolated from whole blood using the PAXgene blood miRNA kit on an automated QIAcube. Peripheral blood from monozygotic twin pairs who were concordant or discordant for inflammatory bowel disease underwent deep TCRalpha and TCRbeta repertoire profiling using unique molecular barcoding. Smoking habits were recorded for all twin pairs, with individuals classified as current, former or never smokers. Results the study describes overall, beyond this receptor: Compared with healthy twins, IBD patients shared fewer clonotypes with other individuals, and the difference was most pronounced in patients with signs of disease activity. Repertoire similarity did not differ between concordant and discordant twins, which could be due to limited statistical power. The analysis was unable to tell different T cell subtypes apart. Background noise and inter-individual variability may have been introduced into the repertoires by the differing immunosuppressive treatments among patients. No single strong signal or clonotype linked to IBD turned up in the results, so the idea that one exists was not supported. IBD patients had lower TCRbeta repertoire diversity, measured by the inverse Simpson index, than their healthy co-twins.

Library preparation used 5' RACE. Each TCR library was prepared from around 3,400 ng of total RNA. cDNA was synthesized with SMARTScribe reverse transcriptase in eight separate reactions per sample. During cDNA synthesis, template switching was used to introduce unique molecular identifiers that contained a 6-nucleotide sample barcode. TCRalpha and TCRbeta cDNA was amplified in two nested PCRs of roughly 16 and 10 cycles, and bead purification was carried out after each PCR. Before amplification, cDNA was treated with uracil DNA-glycosylase and purified using the QIAquick PCR purification kit. The second PCR added Illumina TruSeq-compatible adapters along with sample-specific barcodes. TapeStation and Qubit were used to check library quality and concentration, and approximately 5.5 ng of each library went into the pool. Sequencing of pooled libraries was carried out on an Illumina HiSeq2500 single-index Rapid Run using 2 x 100 bp reads and custom sequencing primers. The study's processing was this. UMI-based consensus assembly with MiGEC version 1.2.6 was used to correct PCR and sequencing errors. V(D)J alignment, clonotype assembly and CDR3 extraction were performed with MiXCR version 2.1.1. To normalise gene usage, clonotype sharing and MAIT/NKT TCR abundance, the analysis used the top 1000, 10 000 and 20 000 clonotypes per sample. Diversity was computed as the inverse Simpson index with the vegan R package after downsampling to 27 000 UMIs. Paired Mann-Whitney U tests were applied to discordant twin pairs, and Benjamini-Hochberg correction was used for multiple testing. Each CDR3 protein sequence appears as one entry after TCRdb reprocessed the reads, and no DNA is included. Here the V and J calls rest on TCRdb's processing, not on the authors' analysis. The table for this sample lists fewer than 350,000 distinct CDR3 sequences. Of the sample, around 2% is held by the ten largest clones.

The specimen sequenced was blood. The source of this sequence is a human donor with ulcerative colitis or Crohn's disease, or a healthy co-twin of an affected twin (not recorded which). In this chain, TRBV20-1 is recombined with TRBJ2-1; TCRdb outputs TRBD2, but without DNA this stays unchecked. The CDR3 in this case is CSARSSGGAHSYNEQFF.